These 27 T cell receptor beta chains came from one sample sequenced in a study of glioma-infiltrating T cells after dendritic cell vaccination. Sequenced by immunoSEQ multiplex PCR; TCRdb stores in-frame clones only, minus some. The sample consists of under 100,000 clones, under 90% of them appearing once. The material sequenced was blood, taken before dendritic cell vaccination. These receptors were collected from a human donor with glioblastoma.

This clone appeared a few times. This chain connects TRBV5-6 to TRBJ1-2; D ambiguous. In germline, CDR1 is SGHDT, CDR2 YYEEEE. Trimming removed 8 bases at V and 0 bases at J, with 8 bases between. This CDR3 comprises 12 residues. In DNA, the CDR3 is TGTGCCAGTTGCGGGCCTAACTATGGCTACACCTTC. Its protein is CASCGPNYGYTF.

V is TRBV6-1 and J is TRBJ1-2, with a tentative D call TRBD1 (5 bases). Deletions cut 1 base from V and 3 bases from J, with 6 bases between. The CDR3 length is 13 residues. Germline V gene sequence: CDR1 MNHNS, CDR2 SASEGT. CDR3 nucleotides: TGTGCCAGCAGTGAAGGACAGCACTATGGCTACACCTTC. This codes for CASSEGQHYGYTF.

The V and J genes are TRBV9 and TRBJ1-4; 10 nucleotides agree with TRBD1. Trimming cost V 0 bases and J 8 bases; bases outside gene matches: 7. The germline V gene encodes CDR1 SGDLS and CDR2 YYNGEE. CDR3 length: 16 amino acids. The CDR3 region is CASSVAGQGGGEKLFF. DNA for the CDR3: TGTGCCAGCAGCGTAGCTGGACAGGGGGGAGGAGAAAAACTGTTTTTT.

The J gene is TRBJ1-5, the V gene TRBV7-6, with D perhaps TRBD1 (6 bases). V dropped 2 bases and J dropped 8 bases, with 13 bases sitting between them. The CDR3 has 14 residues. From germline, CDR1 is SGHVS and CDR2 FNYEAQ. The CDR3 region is CASSLWGGVEPQHF. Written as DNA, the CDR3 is TGTGCCAGCAGCTTATGGGGGGGCGTGGAGCCCCAGCATTTT.

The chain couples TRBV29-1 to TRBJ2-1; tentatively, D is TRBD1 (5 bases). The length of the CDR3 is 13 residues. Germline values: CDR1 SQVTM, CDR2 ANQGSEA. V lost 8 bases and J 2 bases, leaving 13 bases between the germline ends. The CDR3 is CSLAGYPYNEQFF. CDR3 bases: TGCAGCCTTGCAGGGTACCCCTACAATGAGCAGTTCTTC.

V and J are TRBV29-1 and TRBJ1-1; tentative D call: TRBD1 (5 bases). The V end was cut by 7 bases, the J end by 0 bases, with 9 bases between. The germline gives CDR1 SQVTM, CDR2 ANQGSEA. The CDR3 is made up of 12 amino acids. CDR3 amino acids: CSAGTLNTEAFF. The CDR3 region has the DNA TGCAGCGCAGGGACTCTGAACACTGAAGCTTTCTTT. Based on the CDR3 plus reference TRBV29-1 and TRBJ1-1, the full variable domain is SAVISQKPSRDICQRGTSLTIQCQVDSQVTMMFWYRQQPGQSLTLIATANQGSEATYESGFVIDKFPISRPNLTFSTLTVSNMSPEDSSIYLCSAGTLNTEAFFGQGTRLTVV.

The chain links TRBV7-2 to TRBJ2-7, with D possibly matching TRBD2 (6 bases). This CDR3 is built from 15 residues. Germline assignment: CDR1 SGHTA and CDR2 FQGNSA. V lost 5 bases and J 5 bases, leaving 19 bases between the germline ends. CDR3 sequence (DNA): TGTGCCAGCAGCCCGGGACCGGGACTTTTGCACGAGCAGTACTTC. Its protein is CASSPGPGLLHEQYF.

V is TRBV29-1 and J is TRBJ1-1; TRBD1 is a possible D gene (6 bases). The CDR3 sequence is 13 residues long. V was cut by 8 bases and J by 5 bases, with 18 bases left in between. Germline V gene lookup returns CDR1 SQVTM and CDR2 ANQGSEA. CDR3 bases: TGCAGCCCTCTCCGGGTCCAGGGGACTGAAGCTTTCTTT. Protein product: CSPLRVQGTEAFF.

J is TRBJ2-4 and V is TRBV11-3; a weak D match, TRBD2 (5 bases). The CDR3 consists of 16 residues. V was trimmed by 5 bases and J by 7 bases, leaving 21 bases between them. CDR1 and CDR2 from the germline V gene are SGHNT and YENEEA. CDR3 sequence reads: CASSPPPASPGNIQYF. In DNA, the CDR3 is TGTGCCAGCAGCCCACCCCCCGCAAGTCCGGGGAACATTCAGTACTTC.

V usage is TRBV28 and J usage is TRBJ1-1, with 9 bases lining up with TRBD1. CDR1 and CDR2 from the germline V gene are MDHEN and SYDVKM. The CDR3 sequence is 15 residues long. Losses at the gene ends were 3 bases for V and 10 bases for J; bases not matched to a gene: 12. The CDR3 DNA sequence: TGTGCCAGCAGTTTGACTACCGGGACAGGGCCGCGAGCTTTCTTT. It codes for CASSLTTGTGPRAFF.

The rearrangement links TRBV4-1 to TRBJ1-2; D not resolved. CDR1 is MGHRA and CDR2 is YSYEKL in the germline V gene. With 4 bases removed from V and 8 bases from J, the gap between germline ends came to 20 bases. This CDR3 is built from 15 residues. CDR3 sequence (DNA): TGCGCCAGCAGCCTCCGGGCGGGGTCTAGGTACGGCTACACCTTC. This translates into CASSLRAGSRYGYTF.

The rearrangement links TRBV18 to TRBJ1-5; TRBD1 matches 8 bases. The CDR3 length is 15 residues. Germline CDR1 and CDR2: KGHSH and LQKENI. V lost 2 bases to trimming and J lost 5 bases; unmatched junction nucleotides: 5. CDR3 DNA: TGTGCCAGCTCACCAGACAGGGGTCCACATCAGCCCCAGCATTTT. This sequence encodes CASSPDRGPHQPQHF.

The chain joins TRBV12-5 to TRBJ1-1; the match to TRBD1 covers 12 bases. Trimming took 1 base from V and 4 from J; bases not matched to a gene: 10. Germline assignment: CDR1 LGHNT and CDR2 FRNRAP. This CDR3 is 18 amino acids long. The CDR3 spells CASGLARGTGGAGTEAFF. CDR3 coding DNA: TGTGCTAGTGGTTTGGCACGGGGGACAGGGGGCGCCGGCACTGAAGCTTTCTTT. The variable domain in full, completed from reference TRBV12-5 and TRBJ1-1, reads DARVTQTPRHKVTEMGQEVTMRCQPILGHNTVFWYRQTMMQGLELLAYFRNRAPLDDSGMPKDRFSAEMPDATLATLKIQPSEPRDSAVYFCASGLARGTGGAGTEAFFGQGTRLTVV.

The CDR3, as DNA: TGCGCCAGCAGCCAACAGGGGTATACCGGGGAGCTGTTTTTT. Protein sequence: CASSQQGYTGELFF. This chain joins TRBV5-1 and TRBJ2-2; 7 positions match TRBD1. The CDR3 extends over 14 amino acids. V lost 4 bases and J lost 5; bases outside the gene matches: 5. CDR1 and CDR2 (germline): SGHRS, YFSETQ. The full variable domain, rest sourced from reference TRBV5-1 and TRBJ2-2, is KAGVTQTPRYLIKTRGQQVTLSCSPISGHRSVSWYQQTPGQGLQFLFEYFSETQRNKGNFPGRFSGRQFSNSRSEMNVSTLELGDSALYLCASSQQGYTGELFFGEGSRLTVL.

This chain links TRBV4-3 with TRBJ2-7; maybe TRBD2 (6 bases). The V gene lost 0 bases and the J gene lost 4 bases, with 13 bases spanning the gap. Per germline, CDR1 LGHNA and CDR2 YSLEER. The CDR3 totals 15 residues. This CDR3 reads CASSQEWRDGYEQYF. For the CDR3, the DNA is TGCGCCAGCAGCCAAGAATGGCGGGATGGGTACGAGCAGTACTTC.

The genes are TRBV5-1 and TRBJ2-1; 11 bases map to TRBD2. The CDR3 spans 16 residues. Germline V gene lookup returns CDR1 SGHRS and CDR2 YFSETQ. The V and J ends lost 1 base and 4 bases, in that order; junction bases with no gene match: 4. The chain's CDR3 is CASSLTSGSKYNEQFF. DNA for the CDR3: TGCGCCAGCAGCTTGACTAGCGGGAGTAAGTACAATGAGCAGTTCTTC.

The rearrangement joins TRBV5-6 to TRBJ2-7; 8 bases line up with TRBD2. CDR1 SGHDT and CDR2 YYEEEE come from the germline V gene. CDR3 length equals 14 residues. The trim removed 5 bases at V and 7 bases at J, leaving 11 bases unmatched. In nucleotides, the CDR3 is TGTGCCAGCAGTTGGGGAGCGGGGGACACGGAGCAGTACTTC. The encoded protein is CASSWGAGDTEQYF. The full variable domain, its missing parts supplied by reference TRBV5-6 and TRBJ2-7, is DAGVTQSPTHLIKTRGQQVTLRCSPKSGHDTVSWYQQALGQGPQFIFQYYEEEERQRGNFPDRFSGHQFPNYSSELNVNALLLGDSALYLCASSWGAGDTEQYFGPGTRLTVT.

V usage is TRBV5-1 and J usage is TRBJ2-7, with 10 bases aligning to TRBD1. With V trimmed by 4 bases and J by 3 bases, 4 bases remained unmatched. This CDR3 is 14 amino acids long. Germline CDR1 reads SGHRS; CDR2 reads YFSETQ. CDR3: CASSPGDRGYEQYF. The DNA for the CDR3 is TGCGCCAGCAGCCCGGGGGACAGGGGCTACGAGCAGTACTTC.

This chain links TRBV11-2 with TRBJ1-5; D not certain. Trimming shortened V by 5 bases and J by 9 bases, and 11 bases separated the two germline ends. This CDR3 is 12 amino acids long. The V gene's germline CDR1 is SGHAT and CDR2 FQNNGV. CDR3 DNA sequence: TGTGCCAGCAGCACAGACGGCCCGCCCCAGCATTTT. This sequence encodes CASSTDGPPQHF.

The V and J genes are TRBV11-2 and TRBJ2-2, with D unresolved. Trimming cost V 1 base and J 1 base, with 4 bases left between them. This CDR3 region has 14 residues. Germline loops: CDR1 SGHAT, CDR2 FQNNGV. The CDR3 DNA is TGTGCCAGCAGCTTAGTCAGGAACACCGGGGAGCTGTTTTTT. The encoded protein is CASSLVRNTGELFF.

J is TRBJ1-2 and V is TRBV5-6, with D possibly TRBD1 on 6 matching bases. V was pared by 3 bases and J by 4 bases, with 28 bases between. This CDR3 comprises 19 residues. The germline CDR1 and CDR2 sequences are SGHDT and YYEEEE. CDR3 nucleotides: TGTGCCAGCAGCTCGTTAGGACAGACTATTTTTACATTAACCTATGGCTACACCTTC. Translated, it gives CASSSLGQTIFTLTYGYTF.

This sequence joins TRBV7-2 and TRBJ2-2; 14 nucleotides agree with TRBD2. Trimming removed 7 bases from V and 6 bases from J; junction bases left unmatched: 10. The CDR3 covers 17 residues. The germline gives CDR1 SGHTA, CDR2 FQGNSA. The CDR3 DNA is TGTGCCAGCACCACGGGACTAGCGGGAGTGAGGTCCGGGGAGCTGTTTTTT. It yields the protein CASTTGLAGVRSGELFF. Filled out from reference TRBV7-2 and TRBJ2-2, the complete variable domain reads GAGVSQSPSNKVTEKGKDVELRCDPISGHTALYWYRQSLGQGLEFLIYFQGNSAPDKSGLPSDRFSAERTGGSVSTLTIQRTQQEDSAVYLCASTTGLAGVRSGELFFGEGSRLTVL.

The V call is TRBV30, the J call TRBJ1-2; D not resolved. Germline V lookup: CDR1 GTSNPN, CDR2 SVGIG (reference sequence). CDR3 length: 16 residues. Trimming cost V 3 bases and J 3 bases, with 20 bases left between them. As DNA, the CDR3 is TGTGCCTGGAGCTTACCACAGTGGGTAAGGCACTATGGCTACACCTTC. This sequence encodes CAWSLPQWVRHYGYTF.

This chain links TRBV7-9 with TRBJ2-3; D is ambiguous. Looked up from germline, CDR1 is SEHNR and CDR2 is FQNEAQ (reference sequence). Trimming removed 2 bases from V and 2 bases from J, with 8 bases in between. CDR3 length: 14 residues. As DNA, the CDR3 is TGTGCCAGCAGCTTAAGCGAGCCCACAGATACGCAGTATTTT. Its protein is CASSLSEPTDTQYF.

The CDR3 nucleotides are TGCAGTGCTAGAGGAGGCCGTGAGCAGTTCTTC. It yields the protein CSARGGREQFF. This chain joins TRBV20-1 and TRBJ2-1; D is undetermined. The CDR3 is 11 residues long. V lost 1 base, J lost 9 bases, and 7 bases lay in between. Per the germline V gene, CDR1 is DFQATT and CDR2 is SNEGSKA (reference sequence).

The CDR3 loop is CASLLGGDTEAFF. The CDR3 DNA reads TGCGCCAGCTTATTGGGGGGAGACACTGAAGCTTTCTTT. This rearrangement joins TRBV10-2 to TRBJ1-1, with a weak D call TRBD1 (5 bases). Germline loops: CDR1 WSHSY, CDR2 SAAADI. Trimming left V 8 bases short and J 3 bases short, with 13 bases between. The CDR3 spans 13 residues.

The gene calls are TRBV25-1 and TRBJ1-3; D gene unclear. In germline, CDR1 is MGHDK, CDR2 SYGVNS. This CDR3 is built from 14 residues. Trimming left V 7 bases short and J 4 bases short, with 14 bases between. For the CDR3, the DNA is TGTGCCAGCACATCCCCGGGGAAGGGAAACACCATATATTTT. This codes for CASTSPGKGNTIYF.